This T cell receptor (beta chain) was found in a study of cytotoxic CD8 clonotypes in ibrutinib-treated CLL. About the study: Outcomes included roughly 24 partial and 2 complete responses; after median about 68 months, 14 stayed remitted and some 12 progressed. Following treatment for a median around 13 months, range 6 to 36, response samples were then taken. Regarding the study as a whole: Public clonotypes, found uncommonly, either contracted or stayed stable on treatment.

Assay: immunoSEQ multiplex PCR; the TCRdb copy retains only in-frame clones and omits some. The table lists roughly 180,000 clones, 84% of them singletons. Trimming left V 0 bases short and J 10 bases short, with 12 bases between. This CDR3 contains 13 residues. CDR1 and CDR2 from the germline V gene are LNHNV and YYDKDF (reference sequence). This clone came up once. Its antigen is not identified. The receptor comes from a human donor with chronic lymphocytic leukemia. The chain combines TRBV15 with TRBJ1-1; D not resolved. Sequencing was performed on PBMCs, taken after 24 months of ibrutinib treatment. CDR3 amino acids: CATSRDIYGGAFF. CDR3 nucleotide sequence: TGTGCCACCAGCAGAGATATCTACGGAGGAGCTTTCTTT. The variable domain in full, completed from reference TRBV15 and TRBJ1-1, reads DAMVIQNPRYQVTQFGKPVTLSCSQTLNHNVMYWYQQKSSQAPKLLFHYYDKDFNNEADTPDNFQSRRPNTSFCFLDIRSPGLGDTAMYLCATSRDIYGGAFFGQGTRLTVV.